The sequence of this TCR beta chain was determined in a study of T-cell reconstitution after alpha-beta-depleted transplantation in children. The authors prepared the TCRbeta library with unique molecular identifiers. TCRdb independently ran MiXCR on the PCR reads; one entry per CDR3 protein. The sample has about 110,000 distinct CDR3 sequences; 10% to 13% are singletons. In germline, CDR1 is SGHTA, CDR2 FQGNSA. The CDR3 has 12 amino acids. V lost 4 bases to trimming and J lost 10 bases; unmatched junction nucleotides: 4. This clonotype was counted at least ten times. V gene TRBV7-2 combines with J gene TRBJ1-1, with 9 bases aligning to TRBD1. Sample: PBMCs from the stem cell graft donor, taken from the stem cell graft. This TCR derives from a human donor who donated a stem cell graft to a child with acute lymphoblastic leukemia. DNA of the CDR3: TGTGCCAGCAGCTCGGGACAGGGCGTAGCTTTCTTT. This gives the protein CASSSGQGVAFF.